The 30 T cell receptor beta chains below all came from one sample that was sequenced in a study of identical twins. A single record per CDR3 protein comes from TCRdb applying MiXCR to the 5' RACE reads. The table lists roughly 250,000 distinct CDR3 sequences, around 15% of them singletons. Sample: memory (CD45RO+) T cells sorted from blood. The receptor set was obtained from a woman between 18 and 29 years old in good health.

This clonotype was seen a few times. V and J are TRBV12-3 or TRBV12-4 and TRBJ2-7; TRBD1 might be the D (6 bases). V was trimmed by 6 bases and J by 1 base, leaving 16 bases between them. This CDR3 comprises 15 residues. CDR3: CASRETGVGSYEQYF. The CDR3 DNA sequence: TGTGCCAGCAGAGAGACAGGAGTAGGATCCTACGAGCAGTACTTC.

This clonotype was counted ten times or more. Here the CDR3 reads CASSIRDSEAFF. Here the CDR3 DNA reads TGTGCCAGCAGCATTCGGGACAGTGAAGCTTTCTTT. The genes are TRBV5-6 and TRBJ1-1; 7 bases map to TRBD1. Per the germline V gene, CDR1 is SGHDT and CDR2 is YYEEEE. J gave up 7 bases and V 4 bases, and 4 bases lay outside the gene matches. This CDR3 comprises 12 residues.

A few counts support this clonotype. The chain has TRBV29-1 and TRBJ1-2; D gene uncertain. The CDR3 loop spans 14 amino acids. Germline assignment: CDR1 SQVTM and CDR2 ANQGSEA. V lost 5 bases and J 8 bases, leaving 21 bases between the germline ends. The CDR3 spells CSVLTIDGLGGYTF. CDR3 sequence (DNA): TGCAGCGTTCTAACTATCGACGGGCTCGGGGGCTACACCTTC. The full variable domain, with the rest looked up from reference TRBV29-1 and TRBJ1-2, is SAVISQKPSRDICQRGTSLTIQCQVDSQVTMMFWYRQQPGQSLTLIATANQGSEATYESGFVIDKFPISRPNLTFSTLTVSNMSPEDSSIYLCSVLTIDGLGGYTFGSGTRLTVV.

J is TRBJ2-6 and V is TRBV24-1, with D perhaps matching TRBD1 (6 bases). Germline V gene sequence: CDR1 KGHDR, CDR2 SFDVKD. The CDR3 has 18 amino acids. Trimming stripped 11 bases from V and 1 base from J, with 23 bases between. This chain's CDR3 is CASTKFGTGISGANVLTF. The CDR3 DNA reads as TGTGCCAGCACGAAATTTGGAACAGGGATATCTGGGGCCAACGTCCTGACTTTC.

This clonotype has more than one count but fewer than ten. The J gene is TRBJ2-1, the V gene TRBV29-1; 10 positions agree with TRBD2. Germline assignment: CDR1 SQVTM and CDR2 ANQGSEA. V shed 1 base, J shed 6 bases, and the junction held 3 bases outside the gene matches. The length of the CDR3 is 14 residues. The CDR3 DNA follows: TGCAGCGTTGAAGGAAGCGGGGGGGCCAATGAGCAGTTCTTC. It codes for CSVEGSGGANEQFF.

This chain links TRBV20-1 with TRBJ2-1; the D gene is possibly TRBD2 (6 bases). The V gene's germline CDR1 is DFQATT and CDR2 SNEGSKA (reference sequence). Trimming took off 5 bases at V and 6 bases at J, with 17 bases between the two ends. There are 14 residues in the CDR3. CDR3 DNA: TGCAGTGCTTACCTTAGGGTCGGGAGCAATGAGCAGTTCTTC. As protein: CSAYLRVGSNEQFF.

A few counts support this clonotype. This sequence joins TRBV5-1 and TRBJ2-5; 14 bases are shared with TRBD2. Germline-derived CDR1 and CDR2 are SGHRS and YFSETQ. The trim removed 4 bases at V and 2 bases at J, leaving 7 bases unmatched. This CDR3 is 17 amino acids long. The CDR3 is CASSPGLAGAFQETQYF. The CDR3 nucleotides read TGCGCCAGCAGCCCGGGACTAGCGGGGGCCTTTCAAGAGACCCAGTACTTC.

This clonotype was seen repeatedly, ten times or more. The chain employs TRBV5-1 and TRBJ2-7, with 13 nucleotides matching TRBD2. Germline V gene data show CDR1 as SGHRS and CDR2 as YFSETQ. There are 16 residues in the CDR3. Unmatched junction bases numbered 4, after V lost 2 bases and J lost 2 bases. CDR3: CASSLTGTSGTYEQYF. Here the CDR3 DNA reads TGCGCCAGCAGCTTAACCGGGACTAGCGGGACCTACGAGCAGTACTTC.

This clonotype has at least ten counts. The chain recombines TRBV29-1 with TRBJ1-2; perhaps TRBD1 as D (6 bases). The CDR3 has 15 residues. CDR1 SQVTM and CDR2 ANQGSEA come from the germline V gene. V was pared by 6 bases and J by 4 bases, with 21 bases between. CDR3 region: CSVETRGRYSYGYTF. The CDR3 DNA sequence: TGCAGCGTCGAGACGAGGGGGAGGTATTCCTATGGCTACACCTTC.

This clonotype was seen a few times. This chain connects TRBV20-1 to TRBJ2-5, with 10 bases fitting TRBD2. The CDR3 covers 15 residues. J was trimmed by 1 base and V by 6 bases; bases with no gene match: 8. The germline CDR1 and CDR2 sequences are DFQATT and SNEGSKA (reference sequence). CDR3 residues: CSAPPLAGSQETQYF. The CDR3 bases are TGCAGTGCCCCCCCACTAGCGGGATCCCAAGAGACCCAGTACTTC.

The chain carries TRBV6-1 and TRBJ2-3; 8 bases agree with TRBD1. J gave up 1 base and V 3 bases, and 9 bases lay outside the gene matches. Germline-derived CDR1 and CDR2 are MNHNS and SASEGT. The CDR3 is made up of 17 amino acids. CDR3 amino acids: CASSERDRSEGTDTQYF. The CDR3 DNA follows: TGTGCCAGCAGTGAGCGGGACAGGTCCGAAGGCACAGATACGCAGTATTTT.

This clonotype came up many times. The chain uses TRBV12-3 or TRBV12-4 and TRBJ2-7; 7 nucleotides match TRBD1. After removal of 6 bases from V and 5 bases from J, the junction contained 10 bases not matched to a gene. The CDR3 has 14 residues. For the CDR3, the DNA is TGTGCCAGCAGCTATACAGGGGCAATCCACGAGCAGTACTTC. Translated: CASSYTGAIHEQYF.

This clonotype was counted a few times. The chain carries TRBV5-1 and TRBJ2-2, with 7 bases that match TRBD1. The CDR3 totals 14 residues. CDR1 is SGHRS and CDR2 is YFSETQ in the germline V gene. V dropped 1 base and J dropped 7; count of bases not matched to a gene: 4. The CDR3 reads CASSLQTGSGELFF. CDR3 in DNA: TGCGCCAGCAGCTTGCAGACAGGGAGCGGGGAGCTGTTTTTT.

The CDR3 sequence: CASREGLLNYGYTF. The CDR3 DNA is TGTGCCAGCAGAGAGGGCCTTCTTAACTATGGCTACACCTTC. The gene calls are TRBV6-1 and TRBJ1-2; D call uncertain. Trimming cost V 6 bases and J 1 base, with 12 bases left between them. Germline-derived CDR1 and CDR2 are MNHNS and SASEGT. The CDR3 runs to 14 residues.

The CDR3 region has the DNA TGCGCCAGCAGGCCCGGGACAGGGTTTTACGGGGAGCTGTTTTTT. It specifies CASRPGTGFYGELFF. This sequence joins TRBV10-2 and TRBJ2-2; TRBD1 aligns across 9 bases. CDR1 is WSHSY and CDR2 is SAAADI in the germline V gene. The CDR3 has 15 amino acids. The V segment lost 6 bases and the J segment 7 bases; nucleotides outside the gene matches: 9.

Details on this clonotype: Germline is not matched at one junction end, which may reflect a read error. The chain employs TRBV25-1 and TRBJ1-2, with a possible D match to TRBD1 (5 bases). The germline CDR1 and CDR2 sequences are MGHDK and SYGVNS. The CDR3 spans 12 residues. The CDR3 loop is CASSDPWGHPFF. The CDR3 DNA reads as TGTGCCAGCAGTGATCCCTGGGGCCACCCCTTCTTC.

This clonotype was seen a few times. V and J are TRBV6-1 and TRBJ2-5; perhaps TRBD2 as D (5 bases). The CDR3 runs 15 residues. Trimming left V 4 bases short and J 4 bases short, with 16 bases between. The germline V gene encodes CDR1 MNHNS and CDR2 SASEGT. This CDR3 is CASSGLGGFGETQYF. The CDR3 DNA reads as TGTGCCAGCAGTGGGCTAGGAGGATTCGGAGAGACCCAGTACTTC.

A remark on this clonotype: At one boundary the junction diverges from the germline segment, which might be a read error. This chain links TRBV3-1 with TRBJ1-2, with D unresolved. CDR1 and CDR2 from the germline V gene are LGHDT and YNNKEL (reference sequence). The CDR3 extends over 11 amino acids. CDR3 sequence (DNA): TGTGCCAGCAGCCATGGTGATTTCCCGCTATTC. Protein: CASSHGDFPLF.

This clonotype was counted ten times or more. The chain combines TRBV10-3 with TRBJ2-7; 11 bases are shared with TRBD2. Germline V gives CDR1 ENHRY, CDR2 SYGVKD. The CDR3 length is 17 residues. J gave up 0 bases and V 5 bases, and 9 bases lay outside the gene matches. CDR3 protein: CAISTTSGVSSSYEQYF. In DNA, the CDR3 is TGTGCCATCAGTACGACTAGCGGGGTATCTAGCTCCTACGAGCAGTACTTC.

The chain couples TRBV5-1 to TRBJ1-4; D remains unclear. V lost 4 bases and J 4 bases, leaving 11 bases between the germline ends. The CDR3 extends over 14 amino acids. The germline V gene has CDR1 SGHRS and CDR2 YFSETQ. In DNA form, the CDR3 reads TGCGCCAGCAGCCCCCGACAAAGTAATGAAAAACTGTTTTTT. Amino acid sequence: CASSPRQSNEKLFF.

This clonotype appeared many times. The CDR3 region has the DNA TGCAGTTGGGCTAGCGGGGGGGATCAAGAGACCCAGTACTTC. Its translation is CSWASGGDQETQYF. The chain joins TRBV20-1 to TRBJ2-5; 12 nucleotides match TRBD2. Germline CDR1 is DFQATT and CDR2 is SNEGSKA (reference sequence). Losses at the gene ends were 8 bases for V and 2 bases for J; bases not matched to a gene: 6. This CDR3 is built from 14 residues.

Here the CDR3 DNA reads TGTGCCAGCAGCGTATCGGGGACCGCCTATGGCTACACCTTC. It yields the protein CASSVSGTAYGYTF. This chain links TRBV9 with TRBJ1-2; tentatively, D is TRBD1 (5 bases). The CDR3 is made up of 14 amino acids. The germline V gene has CDR1 SGDLS and CDR2 YYNGEE. V dropped 1 base and J dropped 4 bases, with 11 bases sitting between them.

This chain connects TRBV20-1 to TRBJ2-3; 8 nucleotides agree with TRBD2. V shed 3 bases and J 5 bases; nucleotides not matched to a gene: 4. The CDR3 has 13 amino acids. CDR1 DFQATT and CDR2 SNEGSKA come from the germline V gene (reference sequence). CDR3 sequence: CSARMAGGDTQYF. CDR3 DNA sequence: TGCAGTGCTAGGATGGCGGGAGGAGATACGCAGTATTTT.

The chain carries TRBV20-1 and TRBJ2-1, with a weak D call TRBD1 (5 bases). V gave up 5 bases and J gave up 8 bases, with 13 bases separating them. The CDR3 is made up of 12 amino acids. The V gene's germline CDR1 is DFQATT and CDR2 SNEGSKA (reference sequence). The CDR3 protein is CSAHRFLDEQFF. CDR3 bases: TGCAGTGCTCACAGGTTTTTGGATGAGCAGTTCTTC.

This clonotype occurred many times. The CDR3: CSARESSGTSEQYF. The CDR3, as DNA: TGCAGTGCTAGGGAGTCTAGCGGGACCTCTGAGCAGTACTTC. This chain connects TRBV20-1 to TRBJ2-7; 9 nucleotides align to TRBD2. This CDR3 is built from 14 residues. Germline CDR1 and CDR2: DFQATT and SNEGSKA (reference sequence). V dropped 3 bases and J dropped 7; count of bases not matched to a gene: 10.

This clonotype was detected a few times. This rearrangement joins TRBV27 to TRBJ2-7, with 8 bases fitting TRBD2. V lost 4 bases, J lost 0 bases, and 2 bases stayed unmatched. Per germline, CDR1 MNHEY and CDR2 SMNVEV (reference sequence). The CDR3 length is 14 residues. CDR3 nucleotide sequence: TGTGCCAGCAGTTGGAGCGGGAGCTCCTACGAGCAGTACTTC. Its translation: CASSWSGSSYEQYF.

This clonotype was seen only a few times. The chain recombines TRBV10-3 with TRBJ2-5, with D perhaps matching TRBD1 (5 bases). This CDR3 has 13 amino acids. Germline CDR1 reads ENHRY; CDR2 reads SYGVKD. V was shortened by 6 bases and J by 1 base, with 9 bases between the two germline ends. The CDR3 loop reads CAIRETVQETQYF. CDR3 DNA sequence: TGTGCCATCAGGGAGACAGTCCAAGAGACCCAGTACTTC.

A few counts support this clonotype. The chain joins TRBV5-1 to TRBJ2-5; D uncertain. This CDR3 spans 13 amino acids. Trimming stripped 0 bases from V and 5 bases from J, with 8 bases between. CDR1 is SGHRS, CDR2 YFSETQ, per germline. CDR3 sequence (DNA): TGCGCCAGCAGCTTGGAGGGTGAGGAGACCCAGTACTTC. It yields the protein CASSLEGEETQYF.

This clonotype was counted between two and nine times. The J gene is TRBJ1-5, the V gene TRBV7-9; weak D call: TRBD1 (5 bases). This CDR3 spans 15 amino acids. Looked up from germline, CDR1 is SEHNR and CDR2 is FQNEAQ (reference sequence). Trimming shortened V by 1 base and J by 3 bases, and 10 bases separated the two germline ends. The CDR3 DNA reads TGTGCCAGCAGCTTAGTAGGCAGGGACAATCAGCCCCAGCATTTT. Protein: CASSLVGRDNQPQHF.

A few counts support this clonotype. The chain couples TRBV9 to TRBJ2-3, with 12 bases lining up with TRBD1. J gave up 4 bases and V 4 bases, and 7 bases lay outside the gene matches. Germline values: CDR1 SGDLS, CDR2 YYNGEE. CDR3 size: 16 residues. The CDR3, as DNA: TGTGCCAGCAGCCCCCGCGGGACAGGGGGCGCAGATACGCAGTATTTT. This sequence encodes CASSPRGTGGADTQYF.